This T cell receptor beta chain was recovered during a study of cytomegalovirus exposure and HLA in healthy donors. Study results and caveats: The study put 150 or so TCR beta chains on its list as cytomegalovirus-associated.

Regarding this clone: Its specificity is unknown.

The CDR3 sequence is 12 residues long. Germline assignment: CDR1 SGHDN and CDR2 FVKESK. The V and J ends lost 3 bases and 9 bases, in that order; junction bases with no gene match: 3. Clones were sequenced by immunoSEQ multiplex PCR, and TCRdb holds only the in-frame ones, with some missing. The sample yields 80,000 to 100,000 clones, roughly 87% seen once. The source material was PBMCs. This sequence was found in a woman in her twenties or thirties in good health and CMV-seronegative. This sequence joins TRBV14 and TRBJ1-1, with 8 bases matching TRBD1. The DNA for the CDR3 is TGTGCCAGCAGCCAGGACAGGGCTAAAGCTTTCTTT. The encoded protein is CASSQDRAKAFF.